One sample yielded the 17 T cell receptor beta chains listed below, sequenced in a study of blood T cell repertoires in COVID-19. Assay used: immunoSEQ multiplex PCR; TCRdb lists only in-frame clones, some missing. The data contain roughly 250,000 clones, roughly 82% of them singletons. Material for sequencing was peripheral blood. Every receptor here comes from a woman older than 75 with active or convalescent COVID-19.

This sequence joins TRBV5-8 and TRBJ2-1; TRBD2 matches 10 bases. J lost 4 bases, V lost 3 bases, and 7 bases had no gene match. Germline CDR1 and CDR2: SGHTS and YDEGEE. The CDR3 is 16 residues long. CDR3 protein: CASSSLSGRTYNEQFF. DNA of the CDR3: TGTGCCAGCAGCTCCCTTAGCGGGAGGACGTACAATGAGCAGTTCTTC. The complete variable domain, with remaining parts taken from reference TRBV5-8 and TRBJ2-1, reads EAGVTQSPTHLIKTRGQQATLRCSPISGHTSVYWYQQALGLGLQFLLWYDEGEERNRGNFPPRFSGRQFPNYSSELNVNALELEDSALYLCASSSLSGRTYNEQFFGPGTRLTVL.

This chain connects TRBV11-3 to TRBJ2-1; D is perhaps TRBD1 (6 bases). The length of the CDR3 is 16 residues. The ends were cut back, 5 bases at V and 0 bases at J, with 14 bases in the middle. Germline V CDR1 and CDR2: SGHNT, YENEEA. CDR3 nucleotide sequence: TGTGCCAGCAGCCCCCGACAGGTCAGCTCCTACAATGAGCAGTTCTTC. Translation gives CASSPRQVSSYNEQFF.

The chain combines TRBV2 with TRBJ1-1, with unresolved D. CDR1 is SNHLY, CDR2 FYNNEI, per germline. The CDR3 has 13 residues. V lost 9 bases and J 3 bases, leaving 14 bases between the germline ends. The DNA for the CDR3 is TGTGCCAGTCTAAGATCATTGTACACTGAAGCTTTCTTT. As protein: CASLRSLYTEAFF.

The chain employs TRBV20-1 and TRBJ2-7, with 11 bases fitting TRBD2. Trimming took 3 bases from V and 6 from J; bases not matched to a gene: 7. This CDR3 has 14 amino acids. Per germline, CDR1 DFQATT and CDR2 SNEGSKA (reference sequence). The CDR3 DNA is TGCAGTGCTAGTAGTAGCGGGAGGGCTGGCGAGCAGTACTTC. Translated: CSASSSGRAGEQYF.

The rearrangement uses TRBV18 and TRBJ1-4; 8 bases match TRBD1. The CDR3 spans 15 residues. Germline CDR1 KGHSH, CDR2 LQKENI. With 0 bases clipped from V and 6 bases from J, the junction kept 3 bases outside the gene matches. The CDR3 loop reads CASSPPTGGYEKLFF. CDR3 coding DNA: TGTGCCAGCTCACCACCAACAGGGGGGTATGAAAAACTGTTTTTT.

This clone came up a few times. The chain is built from TRBV30 and TRBJ1-1; the match to TRBD1 covers 9 bases. Germline CDR1 and CDR2: GTSNPN and SVGIG (reference sequence). Losses at the gene ends were 3 bases for V and 6 bases for J; bases not matched to a gene: 5. The CDR3 covers 13 residues. In DNA, the CDR3 is TGTGCCTGGAGGGGACAGGGCGGCTCTGAAGCTTTCTTT. This gives the protein CAWRGQGGSEAFF.

The chain combines TRBV5-1 with TRBJ1-5, with D possibly matching TRBD1 (5 bases). Trimming cost V 4 bases and J 0 bases, with 8 bases left between them. CDR3 length: 14 residues. Looked up from germline, CDR1 is SGHRS and CDR2 is YFSETQ. CDR3 sequence (DNA): TGCGCCAGCAGCCCAGGGTTTAGCAATCAGCCCCAGCATTTT. This encodes CASSPGFSNQPQHF.

The chain joins TRBV15 to TRBJ1-2; D is perhaps TRBD1 (6 bases). The CDR3 runs to 15 residues. Trimming took off 0 bases at V and 6 bases at J, with 14 bases between the two ends. The germline gives CDR1 LNHNV, CDR2 YYDKDF (reference sequence). CDR3 DNA: TGTGCCACCAGCAGAGATCTCGTCAGGGGTGATGGCTACACCTTC. Amino acid sequence: CATSRDLVRGDGYTF.

The rearrangement uses TRBV30 and TRBJ2-2, with 7 bases identical to TRBD1. Germline CDR1 and CDR2: GTSNPN and SVGIG (reference sequence). There are 13 residues in the CDR3. The ends lost 0 bases at V and 6 bases at J; junction bases unmatched: 1. CDR3 sequence (DNA): TGTGCCTGGAGTGTACAGGGGTCCGGGGAGCTGTTTTTT. This translates into CAWSVQGSGELFF. The full variable domain, in which reference TRBV30 and TRBJ2-2 provide the parts outside the CDR3, is SQTIHQWPATLVQPVGSPLSLECTVEGTSNPNLYWYRQAAGRGLQLLFYSVGIGQISSEVPQNLSASRPQDRQFILSSKKLLLSDSGFYLCAWSVQGSGELFFGEGSRLTVL.

The chain links TRBV18 to TRBJ2-1; D not resolved. The CDR3 totals 14 residues. CDR1 KGHSH and CDR2 LQKENI come from the germline V gene. With 5 bases removed from V and 6 bases from J, the gap between germline ends came to 14 bases. CDR3 in amino acids: CASSTRLMGNEQFF. Written as DNA, the CDR3 is TGTGCCAGCTCAACGAGGTTAATGGGCAATGAGCAGTTCTTC. The variable domain in full, completed from reference TRBV18 and TRBJ2-1, reads NAGVMQNPRHLVRRRGQEARLRCSPMKGHSHVYWYRQLPEEGLKFMVYLQKENIIDESGMPKERFSAEFPKEGPSILRIQQVVRGDSAAYFCASSTRLMGNEQFFGPGTRLTVL.

Note on this clone: This same CDR3 is encoded by further DNA sequences in the sample. The CDR3 DNA reads TGCGCCAGCAGCCTCCAGGGACAGAACACTGAAGCTTTCTTT. Translating gives CASSLQGQNTEAFF. This chain uses TRBV5-1 with TRBJ1-1; TRBD1 might be the D (6 bases). Germline V gives CDR1 SGHRS, CDR2 YFSETQ. Trimming removed 4 bases at V and 1 base at J, with 11 bases between. The CDR3 loop spans 14 amino acids.

The rearrangement joins TRBV7-2 to TRBJ2-7, with D possibly TRBD2 on 7 matching bases. The CDR3 has 16 residues. Per germline, CDR1 SGHTA and CDR2 FQGNSA. V shed 5 bases and J shed 6 bases, with 23 bases lying between them. DNA of the CDR3: TGTGCCAGCAGCCCCATGGGGTGGGGGGGCGGAGGCGAGCAGTACTTC. It encodes CASSPMGWGGGGEQYF. The variable domain in full, with the rest retrieved from reference TRBV7-2 and TRBJ2-7, is GAGVSQSPSNKVTEKGKDVELRCDPISGHTALYWYRQSLGQGLEFLIYFQGNSAPDKSGLPSDRFSAERTGGSVSTLTIQRTQQEDSAVYLCASSPMGWGGGGEQYFGPGTRLTVT.

The chain combines TRBV6-2 or TRBV6-3 with TRBJ1-2; D remains ambiguous. CDR1 and CDR2 (germline): MNHEY, SVGEGT. CDR3 length: 16 amino acids. Trimming pared 0 bases from V and 3 bases from J, leaving 14 bases between. The CDR3 protein is CASSYSGKGADYGYTF. CDR3 coding DNA: TGTGCCAGCAGTTACTCTGGAAAGGGAGCTGACTATGGCTACACCTTC.

The chain uses TRBV9 and TRBJ2-3; 7 nucleotides line up with TRBD2. V lost 3 bases, J lost 4 bases, and 8 bases stayed unmatched. The CDR3 is made up of 15 amino acids. Germline lookup yields CDR1 SGDLS and CDR2 YYNGEE. CDR3 DNA: TGTGCCAGCAGCGCCCTGGGACTATTCTCAGATACGCAGTATTTT. This translates into CASSALGLFSDTQYF.

The chain recombines TRBV27 with TRBJ2-7, with D tentatively TRBD1 (6 bases). The CDR3 sequence is 14 residues long. Germline CDR1 and CDR2: MNHEY and SMNVEV (reference sequence). V lost 4 bases and J lost 7, with 17 bases in between. The CDR3 sequence: CASSSRRQAREQYF. CDR3 bases: TGTGCCAGCAGTTCTCGACGACAGGCTAGGGAGCAGTACTTC.

In regard to this clone: The junction differs from germline at one of its ends, possibly a read error. The chain links TRBV5-5 to TRBJ2-5, with TRBD2 matching 9 bases. The CDR3 has 18 amino acids. CDR1 is SGHKS, CDR2 YYEKEE, per germline (reference sequence). The CDR3 DNA is TGCGCCAGCAGCGGGGGGAGGGGTCCACAGGGACCCCAAGAGACCCAGTACTTC. As protein: CASSGGRGPQGPQETQYF.

The CDR3 protein is CSVEATGTNYGYTF. The DNA of the CDR3 is TGCAGCGTTGAAGCGACAGGGACCAACTATGGCTACACCTTC. The chain links TRBV29-1 to TRBJ1-2; 7 nucleotides align to TRBD1. The V segment lost 1 base and the J segment 2 bases; nucleotides outside the gene matches: 4. Germline CDR1 SQVTM, CDR2 ANQGSEA. The CDR3 extends over 14 amino acids.